The present T cell receptor (beta chain) was sequenced within a study of blood T cells in healthy people across ages. The germline V and J ends were trimmed by 4 bases and 5 bases, with 9 bases remaining between them. Germline CDR1 is LGHNA and CDR2 is YNFKEQ. The CDR3 covers 13 residues. A sample-barcoded 5' primer and a J-beta primer mix were used in a second PCR of roughly 6 to 11 cycles. Tagging of each cDNA molecule was performed by a template-switch adaptor with 12 random nucleotides. TCRdb re-analysed the 5' RACE reads in MiXCR, keeping a single row per CDR3 protein. Altogether approximately 2,000,000 distinct CDR3 sequences are present, about two fifths being singletons, with the ten largest covering more than 20%.

The rearrangement joins TRBV4-2 to TRBJ2-1; TRBD1 is a possible D gene (5 bases). The sample consisted of blood. The clonotype was recovered from a human donor in good health. The CDR3 DNA sequence: TGTGCCAGCAGCCTACAGGAAAACAATGAGCAGTTCTTC. Translation: CASSLQENNEQFF.